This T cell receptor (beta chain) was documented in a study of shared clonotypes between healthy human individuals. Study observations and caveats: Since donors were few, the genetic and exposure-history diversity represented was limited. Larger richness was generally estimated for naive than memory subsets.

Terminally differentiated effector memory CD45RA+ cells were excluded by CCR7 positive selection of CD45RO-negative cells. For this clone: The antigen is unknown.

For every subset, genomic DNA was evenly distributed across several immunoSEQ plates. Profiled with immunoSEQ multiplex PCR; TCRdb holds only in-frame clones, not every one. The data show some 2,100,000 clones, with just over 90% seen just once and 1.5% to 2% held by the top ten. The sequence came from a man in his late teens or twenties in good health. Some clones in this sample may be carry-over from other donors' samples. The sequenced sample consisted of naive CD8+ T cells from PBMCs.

CDR3 amino acids: CASSQETGLINYGYTF. CDR3 sequence (DNA): TGCGCCAGCAGCCAAGAGACGGGACTCATTAACTATGGCTACACCTTC. The gene calls are TRBV4-1 and TRBJ1-2, with TRBD1 as a possible D gene (5 bases). V was clipped by 0 bases and J by 1 base, with 12 bases between them. Germline-derived CDR1 and CDR2 are MGHRA and YSYEKL. The CDR3 is 16 residues long.